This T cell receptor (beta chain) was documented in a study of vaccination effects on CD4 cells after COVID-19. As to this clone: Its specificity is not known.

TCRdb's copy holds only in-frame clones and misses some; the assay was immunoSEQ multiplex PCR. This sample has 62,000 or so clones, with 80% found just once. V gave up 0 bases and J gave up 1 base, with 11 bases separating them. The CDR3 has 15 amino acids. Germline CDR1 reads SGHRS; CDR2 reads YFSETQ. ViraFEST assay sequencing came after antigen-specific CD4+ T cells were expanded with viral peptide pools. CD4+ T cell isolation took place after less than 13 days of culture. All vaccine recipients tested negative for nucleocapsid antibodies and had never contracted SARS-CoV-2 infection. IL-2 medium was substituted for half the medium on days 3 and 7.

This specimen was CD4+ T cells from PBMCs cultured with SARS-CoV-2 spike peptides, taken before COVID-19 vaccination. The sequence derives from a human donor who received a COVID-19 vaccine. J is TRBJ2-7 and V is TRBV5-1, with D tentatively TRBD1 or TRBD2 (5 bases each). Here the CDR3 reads CASSLAPGSSYEQYV. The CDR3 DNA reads TGCGCCAGCAGCTTGGCACCAGGGAGTTCCTACGAGCAGTACGTC.